A single sample is the source of the 20 T cell receptor beta chains below, sequenced in a study of blood T cell repertoires in COVID-19. Libraries were prepared by immunoSEQ multiplex PCR; TCRdb keeps only in-frame clonotypes and omits some of them. Among roughly 360,000 clones listed, 70% to 85% were seen once. Sequencing was carried out using peripheral blood. These receptor sequences come from a human donor with acute or convalescent COVID-19. The donor label of this sample is uncertain.

The chain couples TRBV27 to TRBJ2-1, with TRBD2 matching over 12 bases. Germline assignment: CDR1 MNHEY and CDR2 SMNVEV (reference sequence). After removal of 5 bases from V and 8 bases from J, the junction contained 7 bases not matched to a gene. The CDR3 has 15 residues. This CDR3 reads CASSPLAGGNDEQFF. In DNA form, the CDR3 reads TGTGCCAGCAGTCCTCTAGCGGGAGGGAACGATGAGCAGTTCTTC.

The rearrangement links TRBV28 to TRBJ1-5, with D uncertain. The CDR3 loop spans 14 amino acids. The germline V and J ends were trimmed by 3 bases and 4 bases, with 10 bases remaining between them. From germline, CDR1 is MDHEN and CDR2 SYDVKM. CDR3 in DNA: TGTGCCAGCAGTTTCGGGGATGGTAATCAGCCCCAGCATTTT. It specifies CASSFGDGNQPQHF.

V usage is TRBV6-6 and J usage is TRBJ2-3; D might be TRBD2 (6 bases). V was clipped by 2 bases and J by 6 bases, with 15 bases between them. Germline CDR1 is MNHNY and CDR2 is SVGAGI (reference sequence). The CDR3 runs 15 residues. DNA for the CDR3: TGTGCCAGCAGTTACATCGCGGGAAAAGCGGATACGCAGTATTTT. Its translation is CASSYIAGKADTQYF.

The chain recombines TRBV14 with TRBJ2-5; tentatively, D is TRBD1 (5 bases). The V and J ends lost 5 bases and 1 base respectively, with 11 bases between them. Looked up from germline, CDR1 is SGHDN and CDR2 is FVKESK. This CDR3 has 14 amino acids. The CDR3 loop is CASSWQGGQETQYF. For the CDR3, the DNA is TGTGCCAGCAGCTGGCAGGGTGGCCAAGAGACCCAGTACTTC.

On this clone itself: Within the sample, other DNA sequences also encode this same CDR3. This chain links TRBV15 with TRBJ1-3; D gene unclear. Per germline, CDR1 LNHNV and CDR2 YYDKDF (reference sequence). The germline V and J ends were trimmed by 0 bases and 3 bases, with 9 bases remaining between them. There are 15 residues in the CDR3. CDR3 bases: TGTGCCACCAGCAGAGATCGGGGTAGTGGAAACACCATATATTTT. It encodes CATSRDRGSGNTIYF.

V gene TRBV6-5 combines with J gene TRBJ1-3, with 10 bases that match TRBD1. Germline-derived CDR1 and CDR2 are MNHEY and SVGAGI. The CDR3 has 14 residues. V lost 6 bases, J lost 5 bases, and 4 bases stayed unmatched. The CDR3 region has the DNA TGTGCCAGCAGCCGGGACAGGGGTCGAAACACCATATATTTT. Translating gives CASSRDRGRNTIYF.

The gene calls are TRBV7-2 and TRBJ1-2; TRBD1 might be the D (6 bases). Germline-derived CDR1 and CDR2 are SGHTA and FQGNSA. The CDR3 length is 11 residues. V was shortened by 8 bases and J by 7 bases, with 11 bases between the two germline ends. This CDR3 is CASPRGAGYTF. The CDR3 DNA follows: TGTGCCAGCCCCCGGGGGGCTGGCTACACCTTC.

In this sample, this clone turned up once. This rearrangement joins TRBV5-4 to TRBJ2-3; D is possibly TRBD2 (5 bases). Germline lookup yields CDR1 SGHNT and CDR2 YYREEE (reference sequence). This CDR3 contains 15 residues. V was shortened by 4 bases and J by 5 bases, with 17 bases between the two germline ends. The CDR3 region is CASSPTFPRGDTQYF. CDR3 in DNA: TGTGCCAGCAGCCCGACATTCCCCCGGGGAGATACGCAGTATTTT. Together with reference TRBV5-4 and TRBJ2-3, the CDR3 gives the full variable domain: ETGVTQSPTHLIKTRGQQVTLRCSSQSGHNTVSWYQQALGQGPQFIFQYYREEENGRGNFPPRFSGLQFPNYSSELNVNALELDDSALYLCASSPTFPRGDTQYFGPGTRLTVL.

The chain uses TRBV18 and TRBJ2-3, with TRBD1 matching over 8 bases. This CDR3 contains 15 residues. Looked up from germline, CDR1 is KGHSH and CDR2 is LQKENI. V was pared by 3 bases and J by 6 bases, with 8 bases of the junction left unmatched. The CDR3 sequence: CASSPRTGWTDTQYF. The CDR3 DNA reads TGTGCCAGCTCACCTCGGACAGGGTGGACGGATACGCAGTATTTT. Variable domain in full (rest from reference TRBV18 and TRBJ2-3): NAGVMQNPRHLVRRRGQEARLRCSPMKGHSHVYWYRQLPEEGLKFMVYLQKENIIDESGMPKERFSAEFPKEGPSILRIQQVVRGDSAAYFCASSPRTGWTDTQYFGPGTRLTVL.

This clone came up once. V usage is TRBV4-1 and J usage is TRBJ1-4; 9 bases match TRBD1. The CDR3 length is 15 residues. Germline trimming cut 2 bases from V and 11 bases from J; bases unmatched to any gene: 9. Germline V gene data show CDR1 as MGHRA and CDR2 as YSYEKL. The DNA for the CDR3 is TGCGCCAGCAGCCAAACAGGGGGCGCCGAGGGGAAACTGTTTTTT. This gives the protein CASSQTGGAEGKLFF.

This sequence joins TRBV4-2 and TRBJ2-2; tentative D call: TRBD1 (6 bases). Per germline, CDR1 LGHNA and CDR2 YNFKEQ. This CDR3 has 17 amino acids. V was cut by 1 base and J by 1 base, with 13 bases left in between. This chain's CDR3 is CASSQVRQGRNTGELFF. CDR3 coding DNA: TGTGCCAGCAGCCAAGTTCGCCAGGGGAGGAACACCGGGGAGCTGTTTTTT.

This chain links TRBV4-1 with TRBJ1-6; D is ambiguous. The germline V gene has CDR1 MGHRA and CDR2 YSYEKL. V was trimmed by 0 bases and J by 0 bases, leaving 9 bases between them. CDR3 length: 17 amino acids. CDR3 sequence: CASSQESVSSYNSPLHF. The CDR3 DNA reads TGCGCCAGCAGCCAAGAATCCGTGAGCTCCTATAATTCACCCCTCCACTTT.

The chain uses TRBV3-1 (or the pseudogene TRBV3-2) and TRBJ2-1; 9 bases fit TRBD2. The CDR3 is 16 residues long. Trimming took 1 base from V and 8 from J; bases not matched to a gene: 9. CDR1 and CDR2 from the germline V gene are LGHDT and YNNKEL (reference sequence). The CDR3 here is CASSQGFLRGGHEQFF. CDR3 DNA: TGTGCCAGCAGCCAAGGTTTTTTGCGGGGGGGTCATGAGCAGTTCTTC.

This clone was counted a single time. V and J are TRBV20-1 and TRBJ1-2; unclear D gene. The CDR3 extends over 10 amino acids. Germline CDR1 is DFQATT and CDR2 is SNEGSKA (reference sequence). The V and J ends lost 5 bases and 4 bases respectively, with 5 bases between them. The CDR3 DNA reads as TGCAGTGCTCAGGTCTATGGCTACACCTTC. Amino acids: CSAQVYGYTF.

This clone has a handful of counts. V and J are TRBV6-1 and TRBJ1-1; D is unresolved. Germline V gene sequence: CDR1 MNHNS, CDR2 SASEGT. V was pared by 2 bases and J by 7 bases, with 5 bases between. CDR3 length: 11 amino acids. Here the CDR3 reads CASSEYGEAFF. The CDR3 DNA reads TGTGCCAGCAGTGAATACGGTGAAGCTTTCTTT.

This clone was counted a few times. This rearrangement joins TRBV18 to TRBJ1-2; D is possibly TRBD1 (6 bases). The CDR3 contains 14 residues. Germline CDR1 reads KGHSH; CDR2 reads LQKENI. The germline V and J ends were trimmed by 3 bases and 6 bases, with 14 bases remaining between them. The CDR3 sequence: CASSPLGTGNGYTF. The CDR3 nucleotides are TGTGCCAGCTCACCTTTGGGAACAGGGAATGGCTACACCTTC. The variable domain in full, with the rest retrieved from reference TRBV18 and TRBJ1-2, is NAGVMQNPRHLVRRRGQEARLRCSPMKGHSHVYWYRQLPEEGLKFMVYLQKENIIDESGMPKERFSAEFPKEGPSILRIQQVVRGDSAAYFCASSPLGTGNGYTFGSGTRLTVV.

CDR3 sequence (DNA): TGCAGCGTAGAATCTATGGCCTACGAGCAGTACTTC. Translated: CSVESMAYEQYF. The V and J genes are TRBV29-1 and TRBJ2-7; D gene ambiguous. CDR1 is SQVTM and CDR2 is ANQGSEA in the germline V gene. The CDR3 sequence is 12 residues long. The germline V and J ends were trimmed by 6 bases and 2 bases, with 11 bases remaining between them.

The chain employs TRBV7-2 and TRBJ2-5; D is perhaps TRBD2 (6 bases). Trimming took 5 bases from V and 5 from J, leaving 12 bases between them. This CDR3 comprises 13 residues. Germline-derived CDR1 and CDR2 are SGHTA and FQGNSA. Written as DNA, the CDR3 is TGTGCCAGCAGCCTTCATAGCGGTGAGACCCAGTACTTC. Its protein is CASSLHSGETQYF.

The V call is TRBV5-1, the J call TRBJ1-3; TRBD1 matches 7 bases. The CDR3 runs to 18 residues. The trim removed 4 bases at V and 2 bases at J, leaving 15 bases unmatched. CDR1 and CDR2 (germline): SGHRS, YFSETQ. This CDR3 reads CASSRHPIDREAGNTIYF. In DNA form, the CDR3 reads TGCGCCAGCAGCCGTCACCCCATAGACAGGGAGGCTGGAAACACCATATATTTT. Full variable domain (missing parts from reference TRBV5-1 and TRBJ1-3): KAGVTQTPRYLIKTRGQQVTLSCSPISGHRSVSWYQQTPGQGLQFLFEYFSETQRNKGNFPGRFSGRQFSNSRSEMNVSTLELGDSALYLCASSRHPIDREAGNTIYFGEGSWLTVV.

The gene calls are TRBV5-1 and TRBJ1-5; 8 bases line up with TRBD1. The CDR3 sequence is 16 residues long. The V segment lost 5 bases and the J segment 4 bases; nucleotides outside the gene matches: 11. The germline gives CDR1 SGHRS, CDR2 YFSETQ. The CDR3 spells CASSLTGGDNNQPQHF. CDR3 coding DNA: TGCGCCAGCAGTTTAACAGGGGGTGATAATAATCAGCCCCAGCATTTT.